These 19 T cell receptor beta chains were all obtained from the same sample, sequenced in a study of molecular identifiers for immune sequencing clone quantification. TCRdb independently ran MiXCR on the PCR reads; one entry per CDR3 protein. The table lists approximately 500,000 distinct CDR3 sequences, about a fifth of them singletons. The sample comprised naive CD8+ T cells from blood, with Jurkat cell RNA spiked in. Documented subset: FACS-sorted CD8+CD4-CCR7+CD45RA+ naive T cells. Every receptor here comes from a human donor in good health. Some libraries in this study had Jurkat cell RNA spiked in.

This chain joins TRBV7-9 and TRBJ1-2; TRBD1 agrees at 11 bases. Germline V gives CDR1 SEHNR, CDR2 FQNEAQ (reference sequence). V gave up 5 bases and J gave up 4 bases; unmatched junction bases: 9. This CDR3 spans 16 amino acids. CDR3 sequence (DNA): TGTGCCAGCAGCCCTCTAGGACAGGGGGCCTTCTATGGCTACACCTTC. It codes for CASSPLGQGAFYGYTF.

Notes on this clonotype: As the CDR3 is not closed by the conserved phenylalanine or tryptophan, this likely results from a read error. The DNA is left out, because the CDR3 cannot be placed on it with certainty; the CDR3 is given as TCRdb lists it. The rearrangement links TRBV7-2 to TRBJ2-2; the DNA was not compared with TRBD2, the D call given in the table. Germline V gene sequence: CDR1 SGHTA, CDR2 FQGNSA. The CDR3 region is 17 residues in length, termini included. The CDR3 protein is CASSLFAMQGLAGEPFL.

Points on this clonotype: A much larger clone differs from this one at a single base, so this may be a read error. The V and J genes are TRBV7-9 and TRBJ2-1; 7 nucleotides agree with TRBD1. Looked up from germline, CDR1 is SEHNR and CDR2 is FQNEAQ (reference sequence). This CDR3 has 16 amino acids. For the CDR3, the DNA is TGTGCCAGCACCCGTGAGGCGCAGGGGGTGAACAATAAGCAGTTCTTC. Protein product: CASTREAQGVNNKQFF.

V gene TRBV28 combines with J gene TRBJ2-2, with D possibly TRBD1 on 6 matching bases. V was trimmed by 3 bases and J by 2 bases, leaving 16 bases between them. CDR1 and CDR2 (germline): MDHEN, SYDVKM. CDR3 length equals 17 residues. CDR3 region: CASSFPERQVNTGELFF. The CDR3 DNA follows: TGTGCCAGCAGTTTCCCTGAGAGACAGGTTAACACCGGGGAGCTGTTTTTT. The full variable domain, with the rest looked up from reference TRBV28 and TRBJ2-2, is DVKVTQSSRYLVKRTGEKVFLECVQDMDHENMFWYRQDPGLGLRLIYFSYDVKMKEKGDIPEGYSVSREKKERFSLILESASTNQTSMYLCASSFPERQVNTGELFFGEGSRLTVL.

This chain joins TRBV6-1 and TRBJ1-5, with a weak D call TRBD1 (5 bases). The CDR3 extends over 15 amino acids. Trimming left V 8 bases short and J 0 bases short, with 14 bases between. Germline CDR1 MNHNS, CDR2 SASEGT. The CDR3 is CASAGQIYSNQPQHF. The DNA of the CDR3 is TGTGCCAGCGCAGGGCAGATCTATAGCAATCAGCCCCAGCATTTT.

This clonotype turned up a few times. The CDR3 reads CASSHWPGRTGSTGELFF. Written as DNA, the CDR3 is TGTGCCAGCAGTCATTGGCCCGGAAGGACAGGAAGCACCGGGGAGCTGTTTTTT. V and J are TRBV14 and TRBJ2-2; 7 bases are shared with TRBD1. This CDR3 has 18 residues. J was trimmed by 4 bases and V by 6 bases; bases with no gene match: 17. Looked up from germline, CDR1 is SGHDN and CDR2 is FVKESK.

Comments on this clonotype: This may stem from a read error, because a much larger clone lies one nucleotide away. The DNA of the CDR3 is TGCAGCGCCCAATCGTATGGGGCAACTAATGAAAAACTGCTTTTT. This sequence encodes CSAQSYGATNEKLLF. The chain links TRBV29-1 to TRBJ1-4, with D possibly TRBD1 on 5 matching bases. The CDR3 extends over 15 amino acids. The germline V gene encodes CDR1 SQVTM and CDR2 ANQGSEA.

The V gene is TRBV30, the J gene TRBJ1-1; unclear D gene. The germline V and J ends were trimmed by 5 bases and 0 bases, with 10 bases remaining between them. In germline, CDR1 is GTSNPN, CDR2 SVGIG (reference sequence). The CDR3 extends over 13 amino acids. The chain's CDR3 is CAWGTAMNTEAFF. The CDR3, as DNA: TGTGCCTGGGGTACAGCCATGAACACTGAAGCTTTCTTT.

V gene TRBV6-5 combines with J gene TRBJ1-2; D ambiguous. V was pared by 2 bases and J by 4 bases, with 8 bases between. The length of the CDR3 is 13 residues. CDR1 MNHEY and CDR2 SVGAGI come from the germline V gene. CDR3 residues: CASSYDGPYGYTF. The CDR3 bases are TGTGCCAGCAGTTACGACGGACCCTATGGCTACACCTTC.

This clonotype appeared many times. The CDR3 region is CASSFFSGLAGAGELFF. The CDR3 DNA reads TGTGCCAGCAGTTTCTTTTCAGGGCTAGCGGGAGCCGGGGAGCTGTTTTTT. The V call is TRBV28, the J call TRBJ2-2; 10 bases are a match to TRBD2. The germline gives CDR1 MDHEN, CDR2 SYDVKM. J gave up 6 bases and V 3 bases, and 10 bases lay outside the gene matches. The length of the CDR3 is 17 residues.

In its sample, this clonotype was seen once. The gene calls are TRBV4-3 and TRBJ2-7, with TRBD1 identical over 8 bases. The CDR3 contains 15 residues. The germline V gene has CDR1 LGHNA and CDR2 YSLEER. The V segment lost 2 bases and the J segment 4 bases; nucleotides outside the gene matches: 7. The CDR3, as DNA: TGCGCCAGCAGCCAAACGACAGGGGATAGGTACGAGCAGTACTTC. Its protein product is CASSQTTGDRYEQYF.

This clonotype was found many times. The rearrangement uses TRBV29-1 and TRBJ2-6, with 8 nucleotides matching TRBD2. The CDR3 extends over 15 amino acids. Trimming cost V 7 bases and J 3 bases; bases outside gene matches: 8. Germline assignment: CDR1 SQVTM and CDR2 ANQGSEA. The CDR3 reads CSAAGLAGGANVLTF. The CDR3 bases are TGCAGCGCTGCCGGACTAGCAGGTGGGGCCAACGTCCTGACTTTC.

The CDR3 DNA is TGTGCCAGCAACTCTCTGACGGATAGACTCACAGATACGCAGTATTTT. Protein: CASNSLTDRLTDTQYF. The chain uses TRBV7-9 and TRBJ2-3, with D unclear. Germline V lookup: CDR1 SEHNR, CDR2 FQNEAQ (reference sequence). The CDR3 length is 16 residues. V was shortened by 7 bases and J by 2 bases, with 19 bases between the two germline ends.

The rearrangement links TRBV28 to TRBJ2-7; D not certain. Trimming left V 3 bases short and J 6 bases short, with 15 bases between. Germline assignment: CDR1 MDHEN and CDR2 SYDVKM. This CDR3 spans 14 amino acids. The CDR3 DNA follows: TGTGCCAGCAGTTTTTCCGGTGTGGGGATCGAGCAGTACTTC. Protein: CASSFSGVGIEQYF.

This clonotype came up a few times. This chain uses TRBV20-1 with TRBJ2-2, with 10 nucleotides matching TRBD2. J lost 4 bases, V lost 1 base, and 9 bases had no gene match. CDR1 DFQATT and CDR2 SNEGSKA come from the germline V gene (reference sequence). This CDR3 has 17 amino acids. CDR3 amino acids: CSARAPAGGPSTGELFF. The CDR3 DNA sequence: TGCAGTGCTAGAGCCCCAGCGGGAGGGCCGAGCACCGGGGAGCTGTTTTTT.

Note on this clonotype: A much larger clone lies a single base off, so this may be a read error. The chain recombines TRBV7-6 with TRBJ2-7, with TRBD1 identical over 11 bases. The CDR3 spans 14 residues. CDR1 is SGHVS, CDR2 FNYEAQ, per germline. V lost 5 bases, J lost 9 bases, and 9 bases stayed unmatched. CDR3 amino acids: CASSDLGQGDGQYF. CDR3 DNA sequence: TGTGCCAGCAGCGATTTGGGACAGGGGGACGGGCAGTACTTC.

Notes on this clonotype: This could be a read error, since a much larger clone is one nucleotide away. The chain carries TRBV4-1 and TRBJ2-7; D perhaps matches TRBD1 (5 bases). V was cut by 5 bases and J by 5 bases, with 13 bases left in between. Germline V gene data show CDR1 as MGHRA and CDR2 as YSYEKL. This CDR3 is 13 amino acids long. The CDR3 protein is CASSSVTAHEQYF. The DNA for the CDR3 is TGCGCCAGCAGCTCGGTGACAGCCCACGAGCAGTACTTC.

The sample holds many counts of this clonotype. V usage is TRBV7-9 and J usage is TRBJ2-1, with a weak D call TRBD1 (5 bases). The CDR3 extends over 13 amino acids. Per germline, CDR1 SEHNR and CDR2 FQNEAQ (reference sequence). Between the trimmed V and J ends, which lost 5 bases and 6 bases, there was a span of 11 bases. Here the CDR3 DNA reads TGTGCCAGCAGCCTCACAGGAACCAATGAGCAGTTCTTC. The encoded protein is CASSLTGTNEQFF. The full variable domain, with the rest looked up from reference TRBV7-9 and TRBJ2-1, is DTGVSQNPRHKITKRGQNVTFRCDPISEHNRLYWYRQTLGQGPEFLTYFQNEAQLEKSRLLSDRFSAERPKGSFSTLEIQRTEQGDSAMYLCASSLTGTNEQFFGPGTRLTVL.

At least ten counts were recorded for this clonotype. The chain employs TRBV2 and TRBJ1-1, with D tentatively TRBD1 (5 bases). The CDR3 is made up of 17 amino acids. Germline V gene sequence: CDR1 SNHLY, CDR2 FYNNEI. The V end lost 2 bases, the J end lost 5 bases, and 21 bases lay between the germline ends. The CDR3 coding sequence is TGTGCCAGCAGTGAACCCTCTTTTGGGGGTAAGTGGACTGAAGCTTTCTTT. Its protein product is CASSEPSFGGKWTEAFF.